This TCR beta chain is from a study of Graves' ophthalmopathy and Graves' hyperthyroidism listed by TCRdb under 2018. Study-level background: Peripheral blood samples were taken at the time of initial diagnosis, before any treatment was given. The study used signatures of the TCR beta repertoire to tell Graves' ophthalmopathy apart from Graves' hyperthyroidism and to predict which patients would progress to ophthalmopathy. In total, 135 blood samples were TCR-sequenced: 40 to 45 ophthalmopathy, some 75 hyperthyroidism and some 17 hyperthyroidism-to-ophthalmopathy patients. To explore V-J signatures that separate ophthalmopathy from hyperthyroidism, a discovery set of about 100 patients was enrolled, consisting of 40 to 45 with ophthalmopathy and 57 with stable hyperthyroidism. The independent validation cohort included approximately 19 hyperthyroidism patients plus 17 patients who later progressed from hyperthyroidism to ophthalmopathy. In five or six hyperthyroidism patients, T-cell repertoires of thyroid tissue and blood were compared. Following sampling, methimazole starting at 30 mg daily was administered to hyperthyroidism patients, and high-dose intravenous methylprednisolone was administered to ophthalmopathy patients. The full study reports these points: In cross-validation, the 13-signature model distinguished ophthalmopathy from stable hyperthyroidism with 87.88% sensitivity and around 83% specificity, while in the test set the corresponding values were roughly 80% and 75%. Most of the expanded thyroid clonotypes with a frequency above 0.001 were also detected in blood, and it was suggested that the thyroid immune response may be reflected by blood repertoires. No statistical method was used to predetermine the sample size, and group allocation was not hidden from the investigators. In validation, the model predicted ophthalmopathy progression with 55% to 71% sensitivity and roughly 72% specificity; more than ten predicted patients were CT-confirmed with GO in a median of around 6 months.

Including cysteine and phenylalanine, the CDR3 has 16 amino acids. Only the CDR3 portion is preserved as DNA: 48 bases, with reading frame beginning at the first base. The germline V gene provides CDR1 SGHDT and CDR2 YYEEEE. TCR beta CDR3 regions were amplified from RNA transcripts for repertoire sequencing. A first-round RT-PCR used HTBI primers with the Qiagen OneStep RT-PCR kit, followed by a second-round multiplex PCR, size selection and purification. Libraries were sequenced on an Illumina HiSeq2000 using paired-end 100 bp reads. In the original analysis: SOAPnuke was used to process the reads, removing any read that contained adapters or uncalled bases, had a mean Phred below 15, or lacked an exact match to the constant primer or identifier. COPE v1.2.5 was used to merge the high-quality paired reads. Unique nucleotide sequences were defined as clonotypes and aligned to IMGT TRB V, D and J references using MiTCR v1.1. Only V-J combinations with frequency above 0.0001 were analysed, covering over 98% of repertoires. For each V-J combination, a TCR clonal expansion and chaos score was defined as F50 clonal expansion divided by the chaos observed in the TCRdist matrix. Welch's t-statistics and random forest were used to narrow the features down to 13 V-J combinations, which were then fed into a naive Bayes classifier. The similarity between thyroid and blood repertoires was quantified using the Morisita-Horn index. The public reads were quality trimmed at Q25 with fastp and then assembled into clones with MiXCR by TCRdb, keeping productive beta chains. For every CDR3 protein sequence, its rows merge into one entry that carries the most common genes and DNA. TCRdb, not the original authors, processed these V and J calls. The sample has about 740,000 distinct CDR3 sequences on record, approximately 40% of them singletons. 44% of the sample rests with the top ten.

Ophthalmopathy patients had moderately to severely active disease, Clinical Activity Score of at least 3, NOSPECS grade of at least 4, and disease duration under 3 months. Anyone with other autoimmune diseases, uncontrolled infections, pregnancy or lactation was excluded from the study. Clinical symptoms, serum thyroxine, TRAb, thyroid ultrasound and orbital computed tomography formed the basis of the diagnosis. Ficoll-Paque density gradient centrifugation was used to isolate PBMCs from about 9 ml of fresh peripheral blood. Trizol reagent was used to extract the total RNA, and its quality was then checked on an Agilent 2100 Bioanalyzer. This clonotype was counted only a few times. Its specific antigen is unknown. The germline gene is not matched at one end of the junction; a read error may be the cause.

The sequence is built from TRBV5-6 and TRBJ2-7; TRBD2 agrees with 9 junctional bases. The receptor's source is an adult man with Graves' ophthalmopathy. Source material: peripheral blood. The nucleotide sequence is TGCGCCAGCAGCCCGAGGACAGGCGGGGGGGCGTACGAGCAGTACTTC. This is translated as CASSPRTGGGAYEQYF.